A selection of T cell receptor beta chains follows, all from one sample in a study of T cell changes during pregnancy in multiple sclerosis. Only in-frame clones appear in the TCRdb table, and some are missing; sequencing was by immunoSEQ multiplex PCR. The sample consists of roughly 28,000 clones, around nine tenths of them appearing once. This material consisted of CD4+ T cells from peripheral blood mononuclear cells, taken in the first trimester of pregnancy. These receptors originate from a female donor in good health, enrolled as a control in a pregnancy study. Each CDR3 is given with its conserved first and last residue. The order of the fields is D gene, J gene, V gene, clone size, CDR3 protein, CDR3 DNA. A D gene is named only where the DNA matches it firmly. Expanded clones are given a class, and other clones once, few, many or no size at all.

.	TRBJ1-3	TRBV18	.	CASSPDSPGNTIYF	TGTGCCAGCTCACCGGACTCTCCCGGAAACACCATATATTTT
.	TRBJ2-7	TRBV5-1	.	CASSLEGGEQYF	TGCGCCAGCAGCTTGGAGGGGGGGGAGCAGTACTTC
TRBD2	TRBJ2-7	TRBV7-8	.	CASSPPTSGVPYEQYF	TGTGCCAGCAGCCCGCCGACTAGCGGGGTCCCCTACGAGCAGTACTTC
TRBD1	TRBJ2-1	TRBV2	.	CASSWTGKNNEQFF	TGTGCCAGCAGTTGGACAGGGAAGAACAATGAGCAGTTCTTC
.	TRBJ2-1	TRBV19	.	CASSIVVDNEQFF	TGTGCCAGTAGTATAGTAGTGGACAATGAGCAGTTCTTC
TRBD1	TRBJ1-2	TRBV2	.	CASTGAYGYTF	TGTGCCAGTACAGGGGCCTATGGCTACACCTTC
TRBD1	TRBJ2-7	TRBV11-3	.	CASSSTGGRQQYF	TGTGCCAGCAGCTCGACAGGGGGTCGCCAGCAGTACTTC
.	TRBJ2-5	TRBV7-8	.	CASSLGGRITLWETQYF	TGTGCCAGCAGCTTAGGTGGGAGGATTACCTTATGGGAGACCCAGTACTTC
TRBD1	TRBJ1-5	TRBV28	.	CASHWAGGSQPQHF	TGTGCCAGTCACTGGGCAGGGGGAAGTCAGCCCCAGCATTTT
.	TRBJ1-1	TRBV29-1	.	CSVEDSEAFF	TGCAGCGTTGAGGACTCTGAAGCTTTCTTT
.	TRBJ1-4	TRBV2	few	CASSVIHNEKLFF	TGTGCCAGCAGTGTCATCCATAATGAAAAACTGTTTTTT
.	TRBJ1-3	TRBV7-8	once	CASSLETGNTIYF	TGTGCCAGCAGCTTGGAGACTGGAAACACCATATATTTT
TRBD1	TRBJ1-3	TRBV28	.	CASSSGDSSGNTIYF	TGTGCCAGCAGTTCCGGGGACAGTTCTGGAAACACCATATATTTT
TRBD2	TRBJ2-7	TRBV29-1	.	CSVGTDQAGGEQYF	TGCAGCGTTGGGACAGATCAAGCGGGGGGCGAGCAGTACTTC
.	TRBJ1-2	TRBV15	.	CATSWGRMGGTF	TGTGCCACCAGCTGGGGGAGGATGGGGGGGACCTTC
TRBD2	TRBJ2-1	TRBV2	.	CASRRTSGGNEQFF	TGTGCCAGCCGCCGGACTAGCGGGGGCAATGAGCAGTTCTTC
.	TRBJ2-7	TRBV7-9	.	CASSIAGSHEQYF	TGTGCCAGCAGCATCGCAGGGTCCCACGAGCAGTACTTC
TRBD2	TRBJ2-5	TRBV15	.	CATSRGTSGGETQYF	TGTGCCACCAGCAGAGGGACTAGCGGGGGGGAGACCCAGTACTTC
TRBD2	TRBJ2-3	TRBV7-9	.	CASSPSAGDLGDTQYF	TGTGCCAGCAGCCCTTCTGCGGGAGATCTTGGAGATACGCAGTATTTT
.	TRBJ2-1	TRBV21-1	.	CASPKAPGGYNEQFF	TGTGCCAGCCCCAAAGCCCCGGGGGGATACAATGAGCAGTTCTTC
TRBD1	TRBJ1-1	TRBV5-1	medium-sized	CASSLEQGVMNTEAFF	TGCGCCAGCAGCTTGGAACAGGGGGTCATGAACACTGAAGCTTTCTTT
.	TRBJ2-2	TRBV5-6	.	CASSLGTPSSTGELFF	TGTGCCAGCAGCCTTGGGACTCCCTCCAGCACCGGGGAGCTGTTTTTT
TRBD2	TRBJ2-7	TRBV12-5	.	CASGLCLPTSGANEQYF	TGTGCTAGTGGTTTGTGCCTCCCGACTAGCGGGGCGAACGAGCAGTACTTC
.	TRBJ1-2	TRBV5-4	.	CASSLEPTVIYGYTF	TGTGCCAGCAGCTTGGAGCCCACAGTGATCTATGGCTACACCTTC
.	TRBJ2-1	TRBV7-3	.	CASSLMVELEQFF	TGTGCCAGCAGCTTAATGGTAGAACTGGAGCAGTTCTTC
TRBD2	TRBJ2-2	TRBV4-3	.	CASSGLAGVGELFF	TGCGCCAGCAGTGGGTTAGCGGGAGTCGGGGAGCTGTTTTTT
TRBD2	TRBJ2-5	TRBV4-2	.	CASRPSGGEETQYF	TGTGCCAGCAGACCTAGCGGGGGGGAAGAGACCCAGTACTTC
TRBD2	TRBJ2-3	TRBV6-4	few	CASSAGLASTDTQYF	TGTGCCAGCAGCGCGGGACTAGCGAGCACAGATACGCAGTATTTT
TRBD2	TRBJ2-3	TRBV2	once	CASSGTSGADTQYF	TGTGCCAGCAGCGGGACTAGCGGGGCAGATACGCAGTATTTT
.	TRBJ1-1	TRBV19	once	CASTAWLQGPTEAFF	TGTGCCAGTACCGCCTGGTTACAGGGACCCACTGAAGCTTTCTTT
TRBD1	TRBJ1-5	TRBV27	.	CASSDRGGNQPQHF	TGTGCCAGCAGCGACAGGGGTGGCAATCAGCCCCAGCATTTT
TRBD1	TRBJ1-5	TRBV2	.	CASSGDRGFQPQHF	TGTGCCAGCAGTGGGGACAGGGGGTTTCAGCCCCAGCATTTT
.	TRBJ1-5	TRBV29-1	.	CSVADSLGNQPQHF	TGCAGCGTCGCCGACAGTTTGGGGAATCAGCCCCAGCATTTT
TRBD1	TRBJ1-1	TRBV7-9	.	CASSWTGGADTEAFF	TGTGCCAGCAGCTGGACAGGGGGCGCGGACACTGAAGCTTTCTTT
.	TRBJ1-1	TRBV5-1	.	CASAPMRQRRTEAFF	TGCGCCAGCGCTCCTATGAGACAGAGGAGAACTGAAGCTTTCTTT
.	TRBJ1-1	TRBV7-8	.	CASSLSRENTEAFF	TGTGCCAGCAGCCTCTCCCGGGAGAACACTGAAGCTTTCTTT
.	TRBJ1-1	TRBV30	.	CAWSVGRGTEAFF	TGTGCCTGGAGTGTAGGCAGGGGCACTGAAGCTTTCTTT
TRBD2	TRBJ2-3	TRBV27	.	CASSSGTSGGAWYF	TGTGCCAGCAGTTCAGGGACTAGCGGGGGGGCGTGGTATTTT
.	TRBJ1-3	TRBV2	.	CASSDSAGRNTIYF	TGTGCCAGCAGTGATTCGGCAGGGAGAAACACCATATATTTT
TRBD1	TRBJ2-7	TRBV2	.	CASRSLSGTGGRGNYYEQYF	TGTGCCAGCAGAAGCCTATCCGGGACAGGGGGACGCGGCAACTACTACGAGCAGTACTTC
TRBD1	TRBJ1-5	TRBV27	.	CASSDRESRQPQHF	TGTGCCAGCAGCGACAGGGAGAGCAGACAGCCCCAGCATTTT
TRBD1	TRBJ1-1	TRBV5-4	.	CASSPGQGDTEAFF	TGTGCCAGCAGCCCTGGACAGGGGGACACTGAAGCTTTCTTT
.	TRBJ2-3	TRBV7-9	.	CASSLSSGQADTQYF	TGTGCCAGCAGCCTTTCCTCTGGGCAGGCAGATACGCAGTATTTT